These 20 T cell receptor beta chains were sequenced from one sample in a study of human T cells and chemical hapten exposure. TCRdb redid the calling of the RACE reads with MiXCR, one entry per CDR3 protein. The sample holds approximately 70,000 distinct CDR3 sequences, around 9.5% seen once. Time point noted: patch test 1, 2 weeks after DPC sensitization. Treatment defined: therapeutic diphenylcyclopropenone sensitization with weekly scalp DPC. The material sequenced was whole blood, taken in connection with sensitization to the hapten diphenylcyclopropenone (DPC). These receptors were collected from a woman between 35 and 50 years old with alopecia areata. Some clones in this sample may be carry-over from other donors' samples.

At least ten counts were recorded for this clonotype. The chain links TRBV3-1 to TRBJ2-1; 9 bases are shared with TRBD1. Losses at the gene ends were 4 bases for V and 7 bases for J; bases not matched to a gene: 11. CDR1 is LGHDT, CDR2 YNNKEL, per germline (reference sequence). This CDR3 spans 16 amino acids. The DNA for the CDR3 is TGTGCCAGCAGCCCCCGACAGGGGGTCCTCGGGAATGAGCAGTTCTTC. This sequence encodes CASSPRQGVLGNEQFF.

The V and J genes are TRBV28 and TRBJ2-2; weak D call: TRBD2 (5 bases). The V gene's germline CDR1 is MDHEN and CDR2 SYDVKM. V was pared by 5 bases and J by 5 bases, with 12 bases between. The CDR3 has 14 residues. CDR3 nucleotide sequence: TGTGCCAGCAGTCTGGGAGTGGGAACCGGGGAGCTGTTTTTT. Translated, it gives CASSLGVGTGELFF.

In its sample, this clonotype was seen many times. The CDR3 nucleotides are TGTGCCAGCACCTCTTCAGGGGGTGTCGGAAACACCATATATTTT. This codes for CASTSSGGVGNTIYF. V is TRBV7-2 and J is TRBJ1-3; the match to TRBD1 covers 7 bases. This CDR3 comprises 15 residues. The V gene's germline CDR1 is SGHTA and CDR2 FQGNSA. After removal of 7 bases from V and 4 bases from J, the junction contained 10 bases not matched to a gene. The full variable domain, its missing parts supplied by reference TRBV7-2 and TRBJ1-3, is GAGVSQSPSNKVTEKGKDVELRCDPISGHTALYWYRQSLGQGLEFLIYFQGNSAPDKSGLPSDRFSAERTGGSVSTLTIQRTQQEDSAVYLCASTSSGGVGNTIYFGEGSWLTVV.

V and J are TRBV6-6 and TRBJ1-5; perhaps TRBD1 as D (6 bases). The CDR3 sequence is 15 residues long. Trimming cost V 2 bases and J 4 bases, with 12 bases left between them. Looked up from germline, CDR1 is MNHNY and CDR2 is SVGAGI (reference sequence). Here the CDR3 DNA reads TGTGCCAGCAGTTACGGGCAGGGGTTTAATCAGCCCCAGCATTTT. Encoded protein: CASSYGQGFNQPQHF.

This clonotype occurred a few times. The J gene is TRBJ1-6, the V gene TRBV18; D is ambiguous. The ends were cut back, 5 bases at V and 0 bases at J, with 2 bases in the middle. In germline, CDR1 is KGHSH, CDR2 LQKENI. CDR3 size: 13 residues. CDR3 loop: CASSDSYNSPLHF. As DNA, the CDR3 is TGTGCCAGCTCAGACTCCTATAATTCACCCCTCCACTTT.

The J gene is TRBJ1-1, the V gene TRBV29-1, with TRBD1 identical over 7 bases. The germline V gene encodes CDR1 SQVTM and CDR2 ANQGSEA. The J segment lost 5 bases and the V segment lost 7 bases, leaving 7 bases of the junction unmatched. The length of the CDR3 is 12 residues. CDR3 amino acids: CSGGRGITEAFF. The CDR3 bases are TGCAGCGGGGGCAGGGGGATTACTGAAGCTTTCTTT.

In this sample, this clonotype turned up a few times. The chain links TRBV7-6 to TRBJ2-5, with no clear D. Germline CDR1 is SGHVS and CDR2 is FNYEAQ. V was pared by 5 bases and J by 2 bases, with 12 bases between. This CDR3 spans 14 amino acids. The CDR3 sequence is CASSLNGPQETQYF. CDR3 nucleotides: TGTGCCAGCAGCCTGAACGGGCCTCAAGAGACCCAGTACTTC.

This sequence joins TRBV28 and TRBJ2-2, with TRBD1 matching 8 bases. Germline V lookup: CDR1 MDHEN, CDR2 SYDVKM. CDR3 length: 15 residues. After removal of 3 bases from V and 7 bases from J, the junction contained 7 bases not matched to a gene. CDR3 coding DNA: TGTGCCAGCAGTTTCCGAGACAGGGGAGGCGGGGAGCTGTTTTTT. It encodes CASSFRDRGGGELFF.

This clonotype was seen many times. The chain employs TRBV14 and TRBJ2-7; the D call may be TRBD1 or TRBD2 (5 bases each). Trimming took off 7 bases at V and 0 bases at J, with 19 bases between the two ends. CDR1 and CDR2 from the germline V gene are SGHDN and FVKESK. The CDR3 totals 16 residues. The CDR3 here is CASKPLPTGTSYEQYF. The DNA for the CDR3 is TGTGCCAGCAAACCCCTCCCCACGGGGACCTCCTACGAGCAGTACTTC.

This clonotype was detected only a few times. J is TRBJ2-7 and V is TRBV28, with D possibly TRBD1 on 5 matching bases. The CDR3 is made up of 12 amino acids. V lost 8 bases to trimming and J lost 6 bases, with 14 bases between them. CDR1 and CDR2 from the germline V gene are MDHEN and SYDVKM. CDR3 in DNA: TGTGCCAGCGCAACCCCAGGGTCCGAGCAGTACTTC. Its translation: CASATPGSEQYF. Full variable domain (rest looked up from reference TRBV28 and TRBJ2-7): DVKVTQSSRYLVKRTGEKVFLECVQDMDHENMFWYRQDPGLGLRLIYFSYDVKMKEKGDIPEGYSVSREKKERFSLILESASTNQTSMYLCASATPGSEQYFGPGTRLTVT.

There are many counts of this clonotype. This sequence joins TRBV5-1 and TRBJ1-1; 9 bases match TRBD1. Per the germline V gene, CDR1 is SGHRS and CDR2 is YFSETQ. V was pared by 1 base and J by 3 bases, with 7 bases of the junction left unmatched. The CDR3 consists of 16 residues. The CDR3, as DNA: TGCGCCAGCAGCTTGATGGGACAGGGTCGGGACACTGAAGCTTTCTTT. Its protein is CASSLMGQGRDTEAFF. The full variable domain, in which reference TRBV5-1 and TRBJ1-1 provide the parts outside the CDR3, is KAGVTQTPRYLIKTRGQQVTLSCSPISGHRSVSWYQQTPGQGLQFLFEYFSETQRNKGNFPGRFSGRQFSNSRSEMNVSTLELGDSALYLCASSLMGQGRDTEAFFGQGTRLTVV.

This clonotype has just a few counts. The V call is TRBV29-1, the J call TRBJ2-7; D remains unclear. Germline V lookup: CDR1 SQVTM, CDR2 ANQGSEA. The CDR3 spans 12 residues. Trimming cost V 3 bases and J 3 bases, with 9 bases left between them. The CDR3 sequence: CSVEDPFYEQYF. CDR3 nucleotide sequence: TGCAGCGTTGAGGACCCATTCTACGAGCAGTACTTC.

This clonotype has a count of ten or more. The chain joins TRBV11-2 to TRBJ1-6; maybe TRBD1 (5 bases). Trimming pared 8 bases from V and 8 bases from J, leaving 10 bases between. The CDR3 totals 12 residues. Germline V gives CDR1 SGHAT, CDR2 FQNNGV. The CDR3 here is CASGGSDSPLHF. The CDR3 nucleotides read TGTGCCAGCGGGGGATCAGATTCACCCCTCCACTTT.

This clonotype was observed at least ten times. The chain links TRBV28 to TRBJ1-1; the D is unclear. Germline CDR1 MDHEN, CDR2 SYDVKM. Trimming removed 5 bases at V and 3 bases at J, with 13 bases between. CDR3 length equals 14 residues. In nucleotides, the CDR3 is TGTGCCAGCAGTCGCGCCGTAGGGTACACTGAAGCTTTCTTT. Amino acid sequence: CASSRAVGYTEAFF.

This clonotype showed up many times. The chain employs TRBV4-3 and TRBJ2-7, with 7 bases that match TRBD1. The CDR3 has 15 amino acids. Germline V gene lookup returns CDR1 LGHNA and CDR2 YSLEER. V was clipped by 0 bases and J by 2 bases; unmatched bases: 4. CDR3 DNA sequence: TGCGCCAGCAGCCAAGAGAGGACAGGACCCTACGAGCAGTACTTC. This encodes CASSQERTGPYEQYF.

In this sample, this clonotype turned up many times. The chain combines TRBV29-1 with TRBJ2-4, with D perhaps given as TRBD1 or TRBD2 (7 bases each). Looked up from germline, CDR1 is SQVTM and CDR2 is ANQGSEA. Trimming cost V 4 bases and J 4 bases, with 17 bases left between them. The CDR3 is 15 amino acids. DNA for the CDR3: TGCAGCGTTGCAGGGGGGGAGACCCCTAAAAACATTCAGTACTTC. This encodes CSVAGGETPKNIQYF.

This clonotype showed up just a few times. The rearrangement uses TRBV12-3 or TRBV12-4 and TRBJ2-1; perhaps TRBD2 as D (5 bases). The V end lost 6 bases, the J end lost 10 bases, and 13 bases lay between the germline ends. The CDR3 spans 12 residues. The CDR3 sequence is CASSLQSGEQFF. CDR3 bases: TGTGCCAGCAGCCTCCAGAGCGGCGAGCAGTTCTTC.

This clonotype appeared many times. The chain is built from TRBV5-4 and TRBJ2-2; 11 bases align to TRBD2. The CDR3 is 16 amino acids. Germline V CDR1 and CDR2: SGHNT, YYREEE (reference sequence). Trimming at V came to 5 bases and at J to 2 bases, leaving 5 bases not matched to a gene. The CDR3 reads CASRSLAGANTGELFF. The CDR3 region has the DNA TGTGCCAGCAGGTCACTAGCGGGGGCTAACACCGGGGAGCTGTTTTTT.

The rearrangement uses TRBV5-6 and TRBJ2-5; 9 bases fit TRBD2. With 0 bases clipped from V and 8 bases from J, the junction kept 14 bases outside the gene matches. The CDR3 sequence is 17 residues long. Germline V gene data show CDR1 as SGHDT and CDR2 as YYEEEE. CDR3 sequence: CASSLGVVPGTSTTQYF. The CDR3 DNA follows: TGTGCCAGCAGCTTGGGCGTGGTACCCGGGACTAGCACTACCCAGTACTTC.

This clonotype was seen more than once but under ten times. For the CDR3, the DNA is TGTGCCAGCAGCTTGGCCGACAGGGTCCATGGCTACACCTTC. It yields the protein CASSLADRVHGYTF. The chain combines TRBV5-6 with TRBJ1-2, with 7 bases fitting TRBD1. V lost 0 bases and J lost 6; bases outside the gene matches: 5. Germline CDR1 is SGHDT and CDR2 is YYEEEE. The CDR3 has 14 amino acids.